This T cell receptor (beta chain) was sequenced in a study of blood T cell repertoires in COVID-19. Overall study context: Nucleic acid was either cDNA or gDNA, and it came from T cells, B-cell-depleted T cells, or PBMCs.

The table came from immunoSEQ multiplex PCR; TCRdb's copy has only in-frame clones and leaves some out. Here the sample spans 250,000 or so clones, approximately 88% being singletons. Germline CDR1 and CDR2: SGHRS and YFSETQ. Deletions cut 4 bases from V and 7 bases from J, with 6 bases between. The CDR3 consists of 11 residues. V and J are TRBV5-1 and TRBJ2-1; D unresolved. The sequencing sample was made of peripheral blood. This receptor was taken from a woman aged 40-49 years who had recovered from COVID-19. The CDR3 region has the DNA TGCGCCAGCAGCCTAAAGAATGAGCAGTTCTTC. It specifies CASSLKNEQFF.